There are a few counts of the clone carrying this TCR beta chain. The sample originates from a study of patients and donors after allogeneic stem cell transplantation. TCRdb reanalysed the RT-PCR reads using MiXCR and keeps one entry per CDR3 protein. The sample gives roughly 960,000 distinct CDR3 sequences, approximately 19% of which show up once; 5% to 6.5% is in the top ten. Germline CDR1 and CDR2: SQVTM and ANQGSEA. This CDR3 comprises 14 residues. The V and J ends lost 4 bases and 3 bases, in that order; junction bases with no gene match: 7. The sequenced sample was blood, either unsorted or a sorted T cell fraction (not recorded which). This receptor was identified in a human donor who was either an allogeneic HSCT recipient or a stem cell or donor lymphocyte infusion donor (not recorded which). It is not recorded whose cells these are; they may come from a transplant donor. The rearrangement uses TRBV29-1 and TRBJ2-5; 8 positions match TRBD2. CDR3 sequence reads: CSVVTGLAKETQYF. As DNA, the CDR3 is TGCAGCGTTGTAACCGGACTAGCCAAAGAGACCCAGTACTTC.